This TCR beta chain is drawn from a study of blood T cell repertoires in COVID-19. The wider study: Material from acute and convalescent COVID-19 was sourced from the United States, Italy and Spain. T cells, B-cell-depleted T cells, or PBMCs provided the cDNA or gDNA that served as material.

Per the study methods: It was from reference gene primer amplification that nucleated cell counts were estimated. TCRdb's table, derived via immunoSEQ multiplex PCR, lists solely in-frame clones and lacks some. The V and J calls and clone size come from that table; D and trimming were worked out from the DNA. This table has 150,000 to 200,000 clones, around 90% appearing once. Specimen: peripheral blood. The clonotype originates from a young man with acute or convalescent COVID-19.

The CDR3 sequence: CSLNAGNEQFF. CDR3 bases: TGCAGTCTCAACGCGGGCAATGAGCAGTTCTTC. The chain joins TRBV20-1 to TRBJ2-1; weak D call: TRBD2 (5 bases). CDR3 size: 11 residues. V lost 8 bases, J lost 6 bases, and 11 bases lay in between. Germline values: CDR1 DFQATT, CDR2 SNEGSKA (reference sequence).